A selection of T cell receptor beta chains follows, all from one sample in a study of cytomegalovirus exposure and HLA in healthy donors. TCRdb keeps only in-frame clones here, not all; method: immunoSEQ multiplex PCR. This sample has about 43,000 clones, with around 65% found just once. The sequencing sample was made of PBMCs. These TCRs come from a human donor in good health. The CDR3 runs from the conserved cysteine through the conserved F or W. The D gene is left open where the match is weak. Size values are once, few and many counts, or a class for expanded clones, and some rows have none.

>TRBJ2-7|TRBD2|few|TRBV11-2
TGTGCCAGCAGCTTACGGGGGGGCGACGAGCAGTACTTC
CASSLRGGDEQYF
>TRBJ2-2|TRBD1|once|TRBV23-1
TGCGCCAGCAGTCAAAACTACAGGGGGAGGACCGGGGAGCTGTTTTTT
CASSQNYRGRTGELFF
>TRBJ1-6|TRBD1|.|TRBV7-3
TGTGCCAGCAGCTTAAGGACAGGGGGGTATAATTCACCCCTCCACTTT
CASSLRTGGYNSPLHF
>TRBJ1-6|TRBD1|few|TRBV27
TGTGCCAGCCGGCCAGGGGGGATCTGGGGTAATTCACCCCTCCACTTT
CASRPGGIWGNSPLHF
>TRBJ1-3|TRBD1|.|TRBV6-5
TGTGCCAGCAGTTCAGGACAGGGTTCCGGAAACACCATATATTTT
CASSSGQGSGNTIYF
>TRBJ2-1|.|.|TRBV9
TGTGCCAGCAGCGTCGCAGGGGTTTCCTACAATGAGCAGTTCTTC
CASSVAGVSYNEQFF
>TRBJ2-6|TRBD1|.|TRBV4-2
TGTGCCAGCAGCCAAAGGACAGGGGGCAGTAGCTCTGGGGCCAACGTCCTGACTTTC
CASSQRTGGSSSGANVLTF
>TRBJ1-1|.|.|TRBV20-1
TGCACCCCTCCGGGAGCTGAAGCTTTCTTT
CTPPGAEAFF
>TRBJ1-2|.|.|TRBV19
TGTGCCAGTAGTCGGGGAGGAGGGTCGAGCTATGGCTACACCTTC
CASSRGGGSSYGYTF
>TRBJ2-3|TRBD1|few|TRBV5-6
TGTGCCAGCAGCCGACAGGGGTACACAGATACGCAGTATTTT
CASSRQGYTDTQYF
>TRBJ1-6|TRBD1|.|TRBV7-9
TGTGCCAGCAGCGCCGGGACAGGGGGCGGTTTGGGGAATTCACCCCTCCACTTT
CASSAGTGGGLGNSPLHF
>TRBJ2-5|.|.|TRBV27
TGTGCCACCCGCGGGGCCGCCGAGGAGACCCAGTACTTC
CATRGAAEETQYF
>TRBJ1-2|.|.|TRBV5-1
TGCGCCAGCAGCCGAGACAGTGCCGAAGGAGGCTACACCTTC
CASSRDSAEGGYTF
>TRBJ2-2|TRBD1|few|TRBV15
TGTGCCACCAGCAGGCAGGGGGCGCTGACCGGGGAGCTGTTTTTT
CATSRQGALTGELFF
>TRBJ1-2|.|few|TRBV7-2
TGTGCCAGCAGCTTAGCGCCTTCAGGCTATGGCTACACCTTC
CASSLAPSGYGYTF
>TRBJ2-7|TRBD1|.|TRBV5-1
TGCGCCAGCAGATGGACAGGGGGGTTCGAGCAGTACTTC
CASRWTGGFEQYF
>TRBJ1-5|.|.|TRBV2
TGTGCCAGCAGTGCCTTTTATAGCAATCAGCCCCAGCATTTT
CASSAFYSNQPQHF
>TRBJ1-1|.|.|TRBV7-8
TGTGCCAGCAGCTTATTTGGGCTGAACACTGAAGCTTTCTTT
CASSLFGLNTEAFF
>TRBJ2-3|.|.|TRBV5-4
TGTGCCAGCAGCCGGGACACGATTAGCACAGATACGCAGTATTTT
CASSRDTISTDTQYF
>TRBJ2-7|.|.|TRBV7-2
TGTGCCAGCAGCTTTGGTGCGGCTAGCTCGTACGAGCAGTACTTC
CASSFGAASSYEQYF
>TRBJ1-2|.|few|TRBV6-5
TGTGCCAGCAGTTACTCGACACAAGCTAACTATGGCTACACCTTC
CASSYSTQANYGYTF
>TRBJ1-1|.|.|TRBV7-9
TGTGCCAGCAGCTTCGGGGTCGGAACACTGAAAGCTTTCTTT
CASSFGVGTLKAFF
>TRBJ2-7|TRBD1|.|TRBV7-8
TGTGCCAGCCAGATACAAGGAAAAGGGACAGGGGGGTACGAGCAGTACTTC
CASQIQGKGTGGYEQYF
>TRBJ1-2|.|.|TRBV4-1
TGCGCCAGCAGCCAAGATGCGTTAGGCCCAGGCATCTATGGCTACACCTTC
CASSQDALGPGIYGYTF
>TRBJ2-7|.|.|TRBV20-1
TGCAGCCCCTCAGACTCCTACGAGCAGTACTTC
CSPSDSYEQYF
>TRBJ2-7|.|.|TRBV4-1
TGCGCCAGCAGCCAAGGGACAGCGACATACGAGCAGTACTTC
CASSQGTATYEQYF
>TRBJ1-1|TRBD1|few|TRBV5-1
TGCGCCAGCAGCCCCCGTTGGACAGGGTCGGTCACTGAAGCTTTCTTT
CASSPRWTGSVTEAFF
>TRBJ1-2|.|few|TRBV7-9
TGTGCCAGCAGCTTGGCGGGGCCTGAACGGCTCTATGGCTACACCTTC
CASSLAGPERLYGYTF
>TRBJ1-2|TRBD1|.|TRBV4-3
TGCGCCAGCAGCCCGGGACAGAACTATGGCTACACCTTC
CASSPGQNYGYTF
>TRBJ1-6|TRBD1|few|TRBV5-1
TGCGCCAGCAGCTGGGACAGGGCCTCACCCCTCCACTTT
CASSWDRASPLHF
>TRBJ2-2|TRBD2|once|TRBV27
TGTGCCAGCACGGGGGGGCGGAACACCGGGGAGCTGTTTTTT
CASTGGRNTGELFF
>TRBJ1-4|.|few|TRBV4-1
TGCGCCAGCAGCCAAGATGAGGGCGCAACTAATGAAAAACTGTTTTTT
CASSQDEGATNEKLFF
>TRBJ2-5|TRBD2|.|TRBV6-5
TGTGCCAGCATGATACTAGCGCCCCAAGAGACCCAGTACTTC
CASMILAPQETQYF
>TRBJ1-2|.|few|TRBV15
TGTGCCACCAGCAGAGATCCGGGGGGGGCTTATGGCTACACCTTC
CATSRDPGGAYGYTF
>TRBJ1-2|.|.|TRBV6-1
TGTGCCAGCAGTGAAGGCTGGAGGGAATATGGCTACACCTTC
CASSEGWREYGYTF
>TRBJ2-7|.|once|TRBV30
TGTGCCTGGAGTAGGGGTCCTACTGACGAGCAGTACTTC
CAWSRGPTDEQYF
>TRBJ1-5|.|few|TRBV27
TGTGCCAGCAGTTTGGGGGGACCCAATCAGCCCCAGCATTTT
CASSLGGPNQPQHF
>TRBJ2-1|TRBD2|few|TRBV29-1
TGCAGCGCTGTAGCGGGGGAAGCTGAGCAGTTCTTC
CSAVAGEAEQFF
>TRBJ2-7|.|.|TRBV20-1
TGCAGTGCCTCTACCTCATACGAGCAGTACTTC
CSASTSYEQYF
>TRBJ2-3|TRBD2|few|TRBV7-2
TGTGCCAGCAGCCTCCAGCGGGGGCCCCCAGATACGCAGTATTTT
CASSLQRGPPDTQYF
>TRBJ1-1|TRBD1|.|TRBV7-3
TGTGCCAGCAGCTTGTCAGGGGGCGGCACTGAAGCTTTCTTT
CASSLSGGGTEAFF
>TRBJ2-4|.|.|TRBV7-2
TGTGCCAGCAGCCCGCGGGTGTTCGCCCCTTTTCAGTACTTC
CASSPRVFAPFQYF
>TRBJ1-5|.|.|TRBV10-3
TGTGCCATCAGTGAGTCAGGGGTGGGCAATCAGCCCCAGCATTTT
CAISESGVGNQPQHF
>TRBJ1-2|TRBD1|.|TRBV7-2
TGTGCCAGCAGCAAACAGGGGTCTAACTATGGCTACACCTTC
CASSKQGSNYGYTF
>TRBJ1-2|.|.|TRBV9
TGTGCCAGCAGCGTTGGGGGGGGCACTTCTAACTATGGCTACACCTTC
CASSVGGGTSNYGYTF
>TRBJ2-1|TRBD2|.|TRBV9
TGTGCCAGCAGCGTGACTAGCGGGGGTTGGTACAATGAGCAGTTCTTC
CASSVTSGGWYNEQFF
>TRBJ2-5|TRBD2|.|TRBV11-2
TGTGCCAGCAGCTTAGTTTCTAGCGGGGGGACCCTAGGGACCCAGTACTTC
CASSLVSSGGTLGTQYF
>TRBJ1-6|.|.|TRBV7-2
TGTGCCAGCAGCTTAGGAGGTCCATATGAAAATTCACCCCTCCACTTT
CASSLGGPYENSPLHF
>TRBJ1-6|TRBD1|few|TRBV6-5
TGTGCCAGCAGTTACGGCGGGTACAGGGGAAGTTCACCCCTCCACTTT
CASSYGGYRGSSPLHF
>TRBJ2-2|.|.|TRBV5-1
TGCGCCAGCAACTTGGGAGGCGGGAACACCGGGGAGCTGTTTTTT
CASNLGGGNTGELFF